This TCR beta chain was observed in a study of T-cell reconstitution after alpha-beta-depleted transplantation in children. Preparation of the TCRbeta library involved a method that used unique molecular identifiers. TCRdb re-analysed the PCR reads in MiXCR, keeping a single row per CDR3 protein. This sample has approximately 300,000 distinct CDR3 sequences, with roughly 11% found just once. This clonotype came up many times. Sequencing used peripheral blood, obtained 180 days after TCRalphabeta/CD19-depleted stem cell transplant. The sequence came from a male patient between 2 and 9 years old who had a stem cell transplant for chronic granulomatous disease, so the T cells may come from the graft donor.

The CDR3 DNA reads as TGTGCCAGCAGCCAAGATCGGGATTCCGAGCAGTTCTTC. It is translated as CASSQDRDSEQFF. The V call is TRBV4-2, the J call TRBJ2-1; a possible D gene is TRBD2 (5 bases). In germline, CDR1 is LGHNA, CDR2 YNFKEQ. V was cut by 0 bases and J by 10 bases, with 10 bases left in between. The CDR3 covers 13 residues.